The T cell receptor beta chain under discussion was sequenced for a study of cytomegalovirus exposure and HLA in healthy donors. Findings and caveats of the study: The HLA-A and HLA-B alleles of most subjects were reportedly predicted accurately from TCR beta sequences. Associated with cytomegalovirus, according to the listing, were 150 to 200 TCR beta chains.

The CDR3 extends over 17 amino acids. The germline V gene has CDR1 SGHTA and CDR2 FQGNSA. V gave up 2 bases and J gave up 4 bases, with 19 bases separating them. Amplification used 60 Vbeta primers and 13 Jbeta primers. Clones were sequenced by immunoSEQ multiplex PCR, and TCRdb holds only the in-frame ones, with some missing. Altogether approximately 150,000 clones are present, around 88% being singletons, with the ten largest covering 0.7% to 1%. On this clone: Its antigen is not known.

The chain combines TRBV7-2 with TRBJ2-3; D might be TRBD2 (5 bases). Input material: PBMCs. This clonotype originated in a woman younger than 45 in good health and CMV-seronegative. The CDR3 sequence is CASSLPRRGPSADTQYF. CDR3 sequence (DNA): TGTGCCAGCAGCTTACCCCGCCGGGGTCCTTCGGCAGATACGCAGTATTTT. Variable domain in full (rest from reference TRBV7-2 and TRBJ2-3): GAGVSQSPSNKVTEKGKDVELRCDPISGHTALYWYRQSLGQGLEFLIYFQGNSAPDKSGLPSDRFSAERTGGSVSTLTIQRTQQEDSAVYLCASSLPRRGPSADTQYFGPGTRLTVL.